Following are 32 T cell receptor beta chains from one sample sequenced in a study of beta chain features in type 1 diabetes. Every isolated RNA sample was fully reverse transcribed, so sequencing captured expressed TCRB transcripts. Clones were read by immunoSEQ multiplex PCR, and TCRdb kept only the in-frame ones, dropping some. The repertoire has 130,000 to 150,000 clones, 40% to 60% of them found once; the top ten carry under 0.5%. The sequencing sample was made of Tregs from blood. The receptors were sampled from a man between 18 and 29 years old in good health.

This chain joins TRBV28 and TRBJ2-2; D might be TRBD2 (6 bases). V dropped 6 bases and J dropped 6 bases, with 8 bases sitting between them. Germline values: CDR1 MDHEN, CDR2 SYDVKM. There are 12 residues in the CDR3. Here the CDR3 reads CASRRGPGELFF. Written as DNA, the CDR3 is TGTGCCAGCAGGCGGGGACCCGGGGAGCTGTTTTTT. Using reference TRBV28 and TRBJ2-2 for the parts outside the CDR3, the full variable domain is DVKVTQSSRYLVKRTGEKVFLECVQDMDHENMFWYRQDPGLGLRLIYFSYDVKMKEKGDIPEGYSVSREKKERFSLILESASTNQTSMYLCASRRGPGELFFGEGSRLTVL.

This clone was found a few times. This sequence joins TRBV5-6 and TRBJ2-7; 8 positions agree with TRBD1. Germline V gene lookup returns CDR1 SGHDT and CDR2 YYEEEE. V lost 4 bases and J lost 3; bases outside the gene matches: 3. The CDR3 has 13 residues. The CDR3 sequence is CASSLTGGYEQYF. In DNA form, the CDR3 reads TGTGCCAGCAGCCTTACAGGGGGCTACGAGCAGTACTTC.

The genes are TRBV5-6 and TRBJ1-6; D is possibly TRBD1 (5 bases). From germline, CDR1 is SGHDT and CDR2 YYEEEE. The ends were cut back, 4 bases at V and 7 bases at J, with 18 bases in the middle. CDR3 length: 16 residues. CDR3 nucleotide sequence: TGTGCCAGCAGCGCCGAATCAGGGAGGAGGAATTCACCCCTCCACTTT. Protein product: CASSAESGRRNSPLHF. The whole variable domain, remainder taken from reference TRBV5-6 and TRBJ1-6, is DAGVTQSPTHLIKTRGQQVTLRCSPKSGHDTVSWYQQALGQGPQFIFQYYEEEERQRGNFPDRFSGHQFPNYSSELNVNALLLGDSALYLCASSAESGRRNSPLHFGNGTRLTVT.

The chain's CDR3 is CSVAITDTQYF. CDR3 nucleotides: TGCAGCGTTGCCATCACAGATACGCAGTATTTT. The V gene is TRBV29-1, the J gene TRBJ2-3; D remains unclear. The germline V gene has CDR1 SQVTM and CDR2 ANQGSEA. The V and J ends lost 4 bases and 2 bases respectively, with 4 bases between them. CDR3 size: 11 residues.

This clone has more than one count but fewer than ten. The chain links TRBV7-8 to TRBJ2-1, with 7 bases identical to TRBD2. V was clipped by 3 bases and J by 0 bases; unmatched bases: 5. Germline-derived CDR1 and CDR2 are SGHVS and FQNEAQ. This CDR3 spans 16 amino acids. Written as DNA, the CDR3 is TGTGCCAGCAGCTTGCTAGCGGTCCTCTCCTACAATGAGCAGTTCTTC. Encoded protein: CASSLLAVLSYNEQFF.

This clone was detected a few times. The chain is built from TRBV5-1 and TRBJ2-6; D unclear. The V and J ends lost 6 bases and 2 bases respectively, with 12 bases between them. CDR1 and CDR2 (germline): SGHRS, YFSETQ. The CDR3 is 15 amino acids. This CDR3 is CASTITVAGANVLTF. CDR3 sequence (DNA): TGCGCCAGCACCATCACAGTCGCTGGGGCCAACGTCCTGACTTTC.

J is TRBJ2-4 and V is TRBV7-9; D may be TRBD1 (6 bases). The V gene's germline CDR1 is SEHNR and CDR2 FQNEAQ (reference sequence). The germline V and J ends were trimmed by 5 bases and 1 base, with 18 bases remaining between them. CDR3 length equals 17 residues. DNA for the CDR3: TGTGCCAGCAGCGTAAGACAGGACCAGTTCGCCAAAAACATTCAGTACTTC. This encodes CASSVRQDQFAKNIQYF.

This clone showed up just a few times. The rearrangement uses TRBV2 and TRBJ2-3; 10 nucleotides line up with TRBD2. This CDR3 has 16 amino acids. The germline CDR1 and CDR2 sequences are SNHLY and FYNNEI. After removal of 3 bases from V and 4 bases from J, the junction contained 7 bases not matched to a gene. The CDR3 DNA follows: TGTGCCAGCAGTGAGTTCCTAGCGGGAGCAGCAGATACGCAGTATTTT. This gives the protein CASSEFLAGAADTQYF. The full variable domain, its missing parts supplied by reference TRBV2 and TRBJ2-3, is EPEVTQTPSHQVTQMGQEVILRCVPISNHLYFYWYRQILGQKVEFLVSFYNNEISEKSEIFDDQFSVERPDGSNFTLKIRSTKLEDSAMYFCASSEFLAGAADTQYFGPGTRLTVL.

The CDR3 DNA follows: TGCGCCAGCAGCCTGGGCGATAATAGAATCCCCATTTATGGCTACACCTTC. Translation gives CASSLGDNRIPIYGYTF. The gene calls are TRBV5-1 and TRBJ1-2; D is unclear. CDR1 and CDR2 from the germline V gene are SGHRS and YFSETQ. The CDR3 is made up of 17 amino acids. V lost 4 bases, J lost 5 bases, and 24 bases lay in between.

V is TRBV4-3 and J is TRBJ1-5; no definite D call. CDR1 is LGHNA, CDR2 YSLEER, per germline. The CDR3 has 15 amino acids. The V end lost 0 bases, the J end lost 6 bases, and 12 bases lay between the germline ends. This CDR3 is CASSQDTGSGQPQHF. CDR3 DNA: TGCGCCAGCAGCCAAGATACGGGTTCCGGTCAGCCCCAGCATTTT.

The rearrangement links TRBV6-4 to TRBJ2-1; D ambiguous. V lost 6 bases to trimming and J lost 7 bases, with 19 bases between them. Germline values: CDR1 MRHNA, CDR2 SNTAGT. The CDR3 loop spans 15 amino acids. The CDR3 here is CASSQTSSSWNEQFF. The CDR3 nucleotides read TGTGCCAGCAGCCAGACTTCTTCGTCTTGGAATGAGCAGTTCTTC.

This clone was counted only a few times. V usage is TRBV7-2 and J usage is TRBJ1-1; D not certain. CDR1 and CDR2 (germline): SGHTA, FQGNSA. The CDR3 has 14 amino acids. V was trimmed by 1 base and J by 3 bases, leaving 9 bases between them. CDR3 sequence: CASSLGSLDTEAFF. The DNA for the CDR3 is TGTGCCAGCAGCTTAGGTAGCTTAGACACTGAAGCTTTCTTT.

A few counts support this clone. V usage is TRBV27 and J usage is TRBJ2-4; D unclear. Trimming took off 4 bases at V and 0 bases at J, with 10 bases between the two ends. The length of the CDR3 is 15 residues. Germline values: CDR1 MNHEY, CDR2 SMNVEV (reference sequence). As DNA, the CDR3 is TGTGCCAGCAGTTCGGGTCTACTAGCCAAAAACATTCAGTACTTC. Its protein is CASSSGLLAKNIQYF.

This clone was recorded a few times. The rearrangement joins TRBV5-4 to TRBJ1-1, with a possible D match to TRBD1 (6 bases). Trimming took 4 bases from V and 1 from J, leaving 11 bases between them. This CDR3 has 14 amino acids. Germline V gene data show CDR1 as SGHNT and CDR2 as YYREEE (reference sequence). The CDR3 sequence is CASSPQGANTEAFF. DNA for the CDR3: TGTGCCAGCAGCCCACAGGGAGCGAACACTGAAGCTTTCTTT.

This chain links TRBV18 with TRBJ2-5; D may be TRBD1 (6 bases). Trimming cost V 0 bases and J 2 bases, with 16 bases left between them. The CDR3 totals 17 residues. Germline loops: CDR1 KGHSH, CDR2 LQKENI. For the CDR3, the DNA is TGTGCCAGCTCACCACCGCGAGGACAGTATTTTCAAGAGACCCAGTACTTC. This gives the protein CASSPPRGQYFQETQYF. Full variable domain (rest looked up from reference TRBV18 and TRBJ2-5): NAGVMQNPRHLVRRRGQEARLRCSPMKGHSHVYWYRQLPEEGLKFMVYLQKENIIDESGMPKERFSAEFPKEGPSILRIQQVVRGDSAAYFCASSPPRGQYFQETQYFGPGTRLLVL.

This clone was counted between two and nine times. The chain links TRBV29-1 to TRBJ2-7, with 9 bases identical to TRBD2. Unmatched junction bases numbered 3, after V lost 4 bases and J lost 5 bases. Germline V gene sequence: CDR1 SQVTM, CDR2 ANQGSEA. The CDR3 sequence is 12 residues long. CDR3: CSVGLAVHEQYF. The CDR3 coding sequence is TGCAGCGTTGGACTAGCGGTTCACGAGCAGTACTTC.

This clone has only a few counts. The chain links TRBV4-3 to TRBJ1-2, with D hard to call. The CDR3 is 14 residues long. Trimming removed 2 bases at V and 9 bases at J, with 16 bases between. Germline V gene lookup returns CDR1 LGHNA and CDR2 YSLEER. The CDR3 protein is CASSQYPSRGSYTF. The CDR3, as DNA: TGCGCCAGCAGCCAATATCCCTCCAGAGGTAGCTACACCTTC.

This chain uses TRBV10-3 with TRBJ2-1; D is undetermined. V was shortened by 8 bases and J by 6 bases, with 8 bases between the two germline ends. Germline V CDR1 and CDR2: ENHRY, SYGVKD. CDR3 length: 11 amino acids. This CDR3 is CAIGQANEQFF. The CDR3 DNA reads TGTGCCATCGGGCAGGCCAATGAGCAGTTCTTC.

This chain uses TRBV5-1 with TRBJ2-7, with 9 bases matching TRBD1. The length of the CDR3 is 15 residues. Germline CDR1 is SGHRS and CDR2 is YFSETQ. J was trimmed by 4 bases and V by 3 bases; bases with no gene match: 8. DNA of the CDR3: TGCGCCAGCAGCTCGGCCGGGACAGGGTTTTACGAGCAGTACTTC. Amino acids: CASSSAGTGFYEQYF.

This clone was recorded a few times. This chain uses TRBV15 with TRBJ2-7; no definite D call. Per the germline V gene, CDR1 is LNHNV and CDR2 is YYDKDF (reference sequence). The CDR3 consists of 14 residues. V was shortened by 0 bases and J by 6 bases, with 12 bases between the two germline ends. CDR3 residues: CATSRDLGRSEQYF. The CDR3 nucleotides are TGTGCCACCAGCAGAGATTTGGGCCGCTCCGAGCAGTACTTC.

The chain couples TRBV19 to TRBJ2-7; the D is unclear. The V gene lost 3 bases and the J gene lost 3 bases, with 12 bases spanning the gap. Germline loops: CDR1 LNHDA, CDR2 SQIVND (reference sequence). The CDR3 length is 14 residues. The DNA for the CDR3 is TGTGCCAGTAGTATCCAAATCGACATCTACGAGCAGTACTTC. Protein sequence: CASSIQIDIYEQYF.

This clone was seen a few times. The J gene is TRBJ2-5, the V gene TRBV7-3; a weak D match, TRBD1 (5 bases). This CDR3 has 15 residues. Trimming pared 2 bases from V and 4 bases from J, leaving 14 bases between. Germline loops: CDR1 SGHTA, CDR2 FQGTGA. DNA of the CDR3: TGTGCCAGCAGCTTACGGGCAGGGATTGGAGAGACCCAGTACTTC. Residues: CASSLRAGIGETQYF.

The genes are TRBV7-9 and TRBJ1-4, with D perhaps TRBD1 (6 bases). Trimming pared 5 bases from V and 2 bases from J, leaving 12 bases between. Germline assignment: CDR1 SEHNR and CDR2 FQNEAQ (reference sequence). This CDR3 contains 15 residues. The CDR3 protein is CASSLLRGTNEKLFF. The CDR3, as DNA: TGTGCCAGCAGCCTTCTGAGGGGGACTAATGAAAAACTGTTTTTT.

This clone has more than one count but fewer than ten. The chain uses TRBV6-5 and TRBJ1-2; TRBD1 is a possible D gene (6 bases). CDR3 length equals 14 residues. CDR1 and CDR2 (germline): MNHEY, SVGAGI. Trimming shortened V by 5 bases and J by 4 bases, and 14 bases separated the two germline ends. The CDR3 DNA sequence: TGTGCCAGCAGTCCTAGACAGGAAGGCTATGGCTACACCTTC. This gives the protein CASSPRQEGYGYTF.

J is TRBJ2-1 and V is TRBV25-1; 14 nucleotides match TRBD2. The length of the CDR3 is 18 residues. V lost 2 bases and J lost 8; bases outside the gene matches: 11. Germline V gives CDR1 MGHDK, CDR2 SYGVNS. CDR3 sequence reads: CASSEQPPGLAGVHEQFF. CDR3 in DNA: TGTGCCAGCAGTGAACAGCCCCCGGGACTAGCGGGAGTTCATGAGCAGTTCTTC.

The rearrangement links TRBV30 to TRBJ2-1; D is perhaps TRBD2 (5 bases). V was pared by 4 bases and J by 6 bases, with 7 bases between. Germline CDR1 and CDR2: GTSNPN and SVGIG (reference sequence). This CDR3 contains 11 residues. The CDR3 sequence is CAWTEVNEQFF. CDR3 DNA: TGTGCCTGGACGGAGGTCAATGAGCAGTTCTTC.

A remark on this clone: The identical CDR3 is also encoded by other nucleotide sequences in the sample. The chain carries TRBV4-3 and TRBJ1-1; no clear D. The V and J ends lost 2 bases and 1 base respectively, with 17 bases between them. Germline V gene lookup returns CDR1 LGHNA and CDR2 YSLEER. CDR3 length equals 17 residues. CDR3 in amino acids: CASSQYAAGSTNTEAFF. Here the CDR3 DNA reads TGCGCCAGCAGCCAATACGCGGCGGGCAGCACGAACACTGAAGCTTTCTTT.

In DNA, the CDR3 is TGTGCCAGCTCACGAGCGGGCGGCACCACAGATACGCAGTATTTT. Translated: CASSRAGGTTDTQYF. The chain recombines TRBV18 with TRBJ2-3, with TRBD2 as a possible D gene (6 bases). Germline V gene lookup returns CDR1 KGHSH and CDR2 LQKENI. V lost 4 bases and J 2 bases, leaving 13 bases between the germline ends. The CDR3 is 15 residues long.

V gene TRBV5-1 combines with J gene TRBJ2-2; D possibly corresponds to TRBD2 (6 bases). V was cut by 0 bases and J by 6 bases, with 12 bases left in between. Germline V gene data show CDR1 as SGHRS and CDR2 as YFSETQ. The CDR3 extends over 15 amino acids. The chain's CDR3 is CASSLAAGRAGELFF. DNA for the CDR3: TGCGCCAGCAGCTTGGCGGCGGGACGGGCCGGGGAGCTGTTTTTT.

This CDR3 reads CSASGLDEQYF. CDR3 nucleotide sequence: TGCAGTGCTAGCGGCCTAGACGAGCAGTACTTC. The V and J genes are TRBV20-1 and TRBJ2-7, with no clear D. Deletions cut 3 bases from V and 5 bases from J, with 8 bases between. CDR3 length: 11 residues. Germline loops: CDR1 DFQATT, CDR2 SNEGSKA (reference sequence).

The V gene is TRBV5-1, the J gene TRBJ2-7; D unclear. This CDR3 spans 14 amino acids. Trimming pared 0 bases from V and 0 bases from J, leaving 7 bases between. CDR1 is SGHRS and CDR2 is YFSETQ in the germline V gene. CDR3 coding DNA: TGCGCCAGCAGCTTGGGCGGTAGCTCCTACGAGCAGTACTTC. This gives the protein CASSLGGSSYEQYF.

This chain links TRBV15 with TRBJ2-2, with D possibly being TRBD2 (5 bases). V was shortened by 4 bases and J by 2 bases, with 17 bases between the two germline ends. CDR1 LNHNV and CDR2 YYDKDF come from the germline V gene (reference sequence). The length of the CDR3 is 17 residues. The CDR3 loop reads CATSTNCRGHNTGELFF. The CDR3 DNA follows: TGTGCCACCAGCACGAACTGCCGGGGTCATAACACCGGGGAGCTGTTTTTT.